This T cell receptor (beta chain) was sequenced during a study of cytotoxic CD8 clonotypes in ibrutinib-treated CLL (dated by TCRdb to the early 2020s). With regard to the full study: The cohort had about a dozen relapsed/refractory and about 15 treatment-naive patients; 17 were IGHV unmutated. Partial responses were observed in roughly 24 patients and complete responses in 2; after a median follow-up of 68 months, remission was maintained in 15 or so patients and progression was observed in roughly 12. The response samples were drawn at a median of approximately 11 months into treatment, with a range of about 6 to 40 months. An average of around 250,000 productive templates and approximately 90,000 productive rearrangements was obtained per sample. Longitudinal samples were obtainable from 26 of the 86 participants in the trial. Cryopreserved peripheral blood mononuclear cells were collected at three points: before therapy, at response, and at either sustained remission or disease progression. Every sample from remission and from progressive disease was obtained while the patients were still on ibrutinib.

Each clonotype received, on average, approximately 9.9x coverage in deep resolution sequencing performed on a MiSeq, where the target depth lay between 1 in 1 million and 1 in 200,000 T cells. The immunoSEQ hsTCRB Kit was used to generate the TCR beta libraries. Concerning the study's data processing: Data were analyzed with ImmunoSEQ Data Assistant and ImmunoSEQ Analyzer, with V, D and J genes assigned per IMGT definitions. Clonality, with values ranging from 0 to 1, was calculated as one minus the normalized Shannon entropy of productive rearrangement frequencies. Public clonotype analysis was restricted to overrepresented clonotypes comprising at least 0.05% of each patient's repertoire. Fewer than 15 age-matched healthy donor repertoires from immuneACCESS served as clonality controls. The table comes from immuneACCESS by way of TCRdb, which keeps in-frame sequences with V and J called. Part of the clones is missing from these tables; in studies checked, under half for an unresolved V gene and the rest for unknown reasons. V, J and clone size are taken as reported in that table, and D and trimming were inferred from the DNA itself. This sample has about 69,000 clones in its table, and over 75% of those were observed once. The ten top clones hold around 7.6% of the sample.

Summary of the overall study and its limitations: Public clonotypes were rare and either shrank or stayed stable during treatment, and the rise in clonality at ibrutinib response reflected expansion of private clonotypes. At baseline, clonality was higher than in age-matched healthy donors and showed a strong correlation with circulating CD8+ T-cell counts. Lymph node repertoires were not examined, and the timing of sampling was not matched between patients in sustained remission and those whose disease progressed. Clonality increased at ibrutinib response, stayed stable in sustained remission, and fell back toward baseline at progression.

CDR3 length: 18 amino acids, cysteine to phenylalanine. Kept here is only the CDR3 DNA, which spans 54 bases and is read in frame from base 1. V sheds 0 bases and J sheds 1 base, leaving 20 bases between their ends. Taken from the germline V gene, the CDR1 and CDR2 loops are SGHRS and YFSETQ. This clone was detected once. No antigen is known for it. Base qualities were left out, and no much larger clone turns up one base away. The time point label of this sample denotes: progressive disease on ibrutinib. For TCR beta library preparation, roughly 2.2 micrograms of genomic DNA were isolated from cryopreserved PBMCs. Longitudinal blood samples from CLL patients receiving ibrutinib monotherapy were subjected to high-throughput TCR beta sequencing. Patients were enrolled in a phase 2 open-label single-center ibrutinib monotherapy trial.

The specimen comprised PBMCs, sampled at disease progression, from a patient treated with ibrutinib. The chain is made from TRBV5-1 and TRBJ2-7, with TRBD2 perhaps the D gene, on 6 matching bases. The clonotype originates from a human donor with chronic lymphocytic leukemia. The CDR3 loop reads CASSLVDWGDGRSYEQYF. Read as DNA, the sequence is TGCGCCAGCAGCTTGGTGGATTGGGGGGACGGACGATCCTACGAGCAGTACTTC.